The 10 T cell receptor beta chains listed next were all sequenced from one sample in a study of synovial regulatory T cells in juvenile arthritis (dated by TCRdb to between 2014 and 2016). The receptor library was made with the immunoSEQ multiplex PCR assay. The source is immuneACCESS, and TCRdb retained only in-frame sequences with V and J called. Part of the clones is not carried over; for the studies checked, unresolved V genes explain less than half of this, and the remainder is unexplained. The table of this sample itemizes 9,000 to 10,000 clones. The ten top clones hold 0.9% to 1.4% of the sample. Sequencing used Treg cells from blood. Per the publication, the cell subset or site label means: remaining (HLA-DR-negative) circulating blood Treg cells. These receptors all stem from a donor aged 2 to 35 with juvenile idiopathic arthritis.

CDR3 loop: CASSPEGRTPNTEAFF. The genes are TRBV5-1 and TRBJ1-1. The germline gives CDR1 SGHRS, CDR2 YFSETQ. This CDR3 has 16 residues. Only the protein is on record.

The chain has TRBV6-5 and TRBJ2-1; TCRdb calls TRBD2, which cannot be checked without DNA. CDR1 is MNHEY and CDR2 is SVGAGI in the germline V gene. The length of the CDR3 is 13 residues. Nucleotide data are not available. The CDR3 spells CASSYGRVNEQFF.

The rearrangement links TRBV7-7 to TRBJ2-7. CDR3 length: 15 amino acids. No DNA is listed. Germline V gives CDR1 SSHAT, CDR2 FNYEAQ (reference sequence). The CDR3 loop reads CASSRRLGDSYEQYF. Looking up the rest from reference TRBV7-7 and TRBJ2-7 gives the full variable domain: GAGVSQSPRYKVTKRGQDVTLRCDPISSHATLYWYQQALGQGPEFLTYFNYEAQPDKSGLPSDRFSAERPEGSISTLTIQRTEQRDSAMYRCASSRRLGDSYEQYFGPGTRLTVT.

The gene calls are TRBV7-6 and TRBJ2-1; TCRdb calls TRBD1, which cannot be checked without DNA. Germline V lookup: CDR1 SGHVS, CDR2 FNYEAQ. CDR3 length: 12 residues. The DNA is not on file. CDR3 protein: CASSLTKGQQFF.

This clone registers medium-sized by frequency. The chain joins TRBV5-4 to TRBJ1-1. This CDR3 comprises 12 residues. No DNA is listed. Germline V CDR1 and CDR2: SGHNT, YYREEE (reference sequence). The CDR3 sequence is CASSLDGTEAFF.

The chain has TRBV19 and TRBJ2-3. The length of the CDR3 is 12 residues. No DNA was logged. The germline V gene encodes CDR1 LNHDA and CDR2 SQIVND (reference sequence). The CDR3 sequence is CASSRATDTQYF. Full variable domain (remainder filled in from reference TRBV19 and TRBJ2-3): DGGITQSPKYLFRKEGQNVTLSCEQNLNHDAMYWYRQDPGQGLRLIYYSQIVNDFQKGDIAEGYSVSREKKESFPLTVTSAQKNPTAFYLCASSRATDTQYFGPGTRLTVL.

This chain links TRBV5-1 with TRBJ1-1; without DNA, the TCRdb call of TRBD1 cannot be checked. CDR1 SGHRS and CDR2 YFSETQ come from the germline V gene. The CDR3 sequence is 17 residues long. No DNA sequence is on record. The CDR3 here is CASSLNSQGASNTEAFF. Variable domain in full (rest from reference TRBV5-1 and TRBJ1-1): KAGVTQTPRYLIKTRGQQVTLSCSPISGHRSVSWYQQTPGQGLQFLFEYFSETQRNKGNFPGRFSGRQFSNSRSEMNVSTLELGDSALYLCASSLNSQGASNTEAFFGQGTRLTVV.

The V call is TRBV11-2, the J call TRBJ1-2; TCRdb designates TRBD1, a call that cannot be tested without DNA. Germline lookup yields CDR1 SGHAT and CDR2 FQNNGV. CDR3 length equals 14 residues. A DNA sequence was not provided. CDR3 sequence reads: CASSFPTGGRGYTF.

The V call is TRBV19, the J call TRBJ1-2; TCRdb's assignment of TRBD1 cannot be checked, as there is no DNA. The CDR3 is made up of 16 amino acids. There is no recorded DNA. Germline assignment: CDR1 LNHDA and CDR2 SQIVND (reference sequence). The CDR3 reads CASSRTGGKGNYGYTF.

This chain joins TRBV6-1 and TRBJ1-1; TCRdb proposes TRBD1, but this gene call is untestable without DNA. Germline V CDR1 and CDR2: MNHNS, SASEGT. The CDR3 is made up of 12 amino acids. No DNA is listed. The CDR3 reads CATQGARTEAFF.